One and the same sample provided the 12 T cell receptor beta chains below, sequenced in a study of cytomegalovirus exposure and HLA in healthy donors. The PCR made use of 60 Vbeta and 13 Jbeta primers. TCRdb's table, derived via immunoSEQ multiplex PCR, lists solely in-frame clones and lacks some. The sample has fewer than 120,000 clones, around three quarters seen once; the top ten hold under 1.5%. What was sequenced was PBMCs. The receptors here all came from a woman in her 30s in good health and CMV-seronegative.

The genes are TRBV28 and TRBJ1-6, with 10 bases matching TRBD1. The CDR3 consists of 14 residues. The V and J ends lost 6 bases and 7 bases, in that order; junction bases with no gene match: 3. CDR1 MDHEN and CDR2 SYDVKM come from the germline V gene. This CDR3 reads CASSRGQGNSPLHF. CDR3 DNA sequence: TGTGCCAGCAGCCGGGGACAGGGGAATTCACCCCTCCACTTT.

The chain combines TRBV6-6 with TRBJ1-5; TRBD1 aligns across 7 bases. This CDR3 contains 14 residues. The V gene's germline CDR1 is MNHNY and CDR2 SVGAGI (reference sequence). The V and J ends lost 6 bases and 1 base, in that order; junction bases with no gene match: 3. The CDR3 loop reads CASSSQGSNQPQHF. The CDR3 bases are TGTGCCAGCAGCTCACAGGGGAGCAATCAGCCCCAGCATTTT.

This chain joins TRBV28 and TRBJ2-3; TRBD2 is a possible D gene (5 bases). The CDR3 loop spans 13 amino acids. From germline, CDR1 is MDHEN and CDR2 SYDVKM. The germline V and J ends were trimmed by 8 bases and 2 bases, with 11 bases remaining between them. CDR3 in amino acids: CASEGGYTDTQYF. DNA of the CDR3: TGTGCCAGCGAGGGCGGTTACACAGATACGCAGTATTTT.

The gene calls are TRBV29-1 and TRBJ1-4; the match to TRBD1 covers 8 bases. Germline V lookup: CDR1 SQVTM, CDR2 ANQGSEA. V shed 6 bases, J shed 14 bases, and the junction held 11 bases outside the gene matches. The CDR3 length is 12 residues. The CDR3 coding sequence is TGCAGCGTCACAACCGGACAGGGTCTTCTGTTTTTT. This encodes CSVTTGQGLLFF.

In this sample, this clone turned up once. The chain recombines TRBV7-2 with TRBJ2-5, with TRBD2 matching over 9 bases. From germline, CDR1 is SGHTA and CDR2 FQGNSA. This CDR3 is 17 amino acids long. The trim removed 1 base at V and 1 base at J, leaving 7 bases unmatched. CDR3 sequence reads: CASSLDLAGAIQETQYF. CDR3 nucleotides: TGTGCCAGCAGCTTAGACTTAGCGGGAGCGATCCAAGAGACCCAGTACTTC.

CDR3 loop: CASIEGTDTEAFF. The DNA of the CDR3 is TGTGCCAGTATAGAGGGCACGGACACTGAAGCTTTCTTT. J is TRBJ1-1 and V is TRBV19; D gene ambiguous. From germline, CDR1 is LNHDA and CDR2 SQIVND (reference sequence). Deletions cut 7 bases from V and 3 bases from J, with 12 bases between. The CDR3 spans 13 residues.

The CDR3 region has the DNA TGTGCCAGCAGCAGGGGCGTTGGAAACACCATATATTTT. It codes for CASSRGVGNTIYF. The genes are TRBV5-6 and TRBJ1-3; D possibly corresponds to TRBD1 (5 bases). V dropped 4 bases and J dropped 3 bases, with 8 bases sitting between them. The CDR3 spans 13 residues. CDR1 SGHDT and CDR2 YYEEEE come from the germline V gene.

The chain combines TRBV6-5 with TRBJ2-5; D is possibly TRBD2 (8 bases). The CDR3 contains 15 residues. Looked up from germline, CDR1 is MNHEY and CDR2 is SVGAGI. The V end was cut by 0 bases, the J end by 7 bases, with 15 bases between. This CDR3 is CASSYSSGGGGTQYF. The CDR3, as DNA: TGTGCCAGCAGTTACTCCTCGGGAGGGGGCGGGACCCAGTACTTC.

The chain recombines TRBV4-1 with TRBJ2-7, with D possibly matching TRBD2 (6 bases). This CDR3 region has 13 residues. From germline, CDR1 is MGHRA and CDR2 YSYEKL. V was shortened by 2 bases and J by 3 bases, with 8 bases between the two germline ends. The CDR3 nucleotides read TGCGCCAGCAGCCAACCCGGGGGCTACGAGCAGTACTTC. This codes for CASSQPGGYEQYF.

The rearrangement links TRBV30 to TRBJ2-1, with 9 bases identical to TRBD2. Germline values: CDR1 GTSNPN, CDR2 SVGIG (reference sequence). V trimming: 1 base; J trimming: 6 bases; junction bases outside the gene matches: 4. The CDR3 is 14 residues long. CDR3 nucleotide sequence: TGTGCCTGGAGTGGGGGACTAGCCGCCAATGAGCAGTTCTTC. This translates into CAWSGGLAANEQFF.

DNA of the CDR3: TGTGCCAGCAGTTTTTTGGACAGGGCCACAGATACGCAGTATTTT. Translating gives CASSFLDRATDTQYF. The V call is TRBV28, the J call TRBJ2-3; TRBD1 matches at 8 bases. The germline CDR1 and CDR2 sequences are MDHEN and SYDVKM. The CDR3 has 15 residues. With 3 bases clipped from V and 2 bases from J, the junction kept 4 bases outside the gene matches.

The J gene is TRBJ1-1, the V gene TRBV7-9; D remains ambiguous. V dropped 6 bases and J dropped 2 bases, with 7 bases sitting between them. The CDR3 is made up of 12 amino acids. CDR1 and CDR2 (germline): SEHNR, FQNEAQ (reference sequence). CDR3 coding DNA: TGTGCCAGCAGTGCGGGCAACACTGAAGCTTTCTTT. It translates to CASSAGNTEAFF.